A single sample gave rise to the 2 T cell receptor beta chains below, sequenced in a study of cytomegalovirus exposure and HLA in healthy donors. The PCR made use of 60 Vbeta and 13 Jbeta primers. Data came from immunoSEQ multiplex PCR; TCRdb stores just in-frame clones and leaves some out. The sample yields about 200,000 clones, about 80% seen once. Material: PBMCs. These receptors were collected from a middle-aged man in good health and CMV-seropositive.

The gene calls are TRBV6-7 and TRBJ2-7; TRBD1 agrees at 7 bases. TRBV6-7 is an ORF, with its function uncertain. This CDR3 spans 13 amino acids. J lost 6 bases, V lost 2 bases, and 4 bases had no gene match. The CDR3 loop reads CASSYPAGGEQYF. The CDR3, as DNA: TGTGCCAGCAGTTACCCCGCAGGGGGCGAGCAGTACTTC.

V usage is TRBV29-1 and J usage is TRBJ2-1; possible D gene TRBD2, 5 bases. The length of the CDR3 is 11 residues. With 8 bases removed from V and 6 bases from J, the gap between germline ends came to 11 bases. Germline assignment: CDR1 SQVTM and CDR2 ANQGSEA. CDR3 DNA sequence: TGCAGCCCGAGGGTCTTCAATGAGCAGTTCTTC. Protein: CSPRVFNEQFF.